The T cell receptor (beta chain) described here comes from a study of read filtering for tumor transcriptome and immune sequencing. Study-level points and caveats: Even smaller IR-seq throughput identified most shared clonotypes.

This clonotype was seen at least ten times. Its target is not known. V was shortened by 3 bases and J by 2 bases, with 14 bases between the two germline ends. Germline lookup yields CDR1 LNHDA and CDR2 SQIVND (reference sequence). This CDR3 comprises 16 residues. At the time of active disease, bone marrow was collected from every patient. The library was built from 400 to 500 ng RNA with molecular barcoded adaptors for alpha/delta and beta/gamma chains. TCRdb recomputed calls from the reads with MiXCR, one row per CDR3 protein. The sample shows more than 100,000 distinct CDR3 sequences, approximately 12% of them seen only once.

The clonotype was recovered from a donor over 35 with multiple myeloma. Sample: a population of CD138-negative cells sorted from bone marrow. This sequence joins TRBV19 and TRBJ2-1; TRBD2 might be the D (6 bases). The CDR3 is CASSISRDSTYNEQFF. The CDR3 region has the DNA TGTGCCAGTAGTATCTCCCGGGACTCCACCTACAATGAGCAGTTCTTC.